Here is one TCR beta chain with its context. The sample originates from a study of blood T cell repertoires in COVID-19. Germline values: CDR1 SEHNR, CDR2 FQNEAQ (reference sequence). CDR3 size: 14 residues. V lost 5 bases and J lost 0, with 11 bases in between. This table comes from immunoSEQ multiplex PCR, and its TCRdb copy is limited to in-frame clones, with some not included. The sample includes 140,000 or so clones, 79% of them seen just once. This TCR came from a man aged 50-60 years with active or convalescent COVID-19. The chain is built from TRBV7-9 and TRBJ2-7; D remains unclear. Sample: peripheral blood. This CDR3 reads CASSPTVLSYEQYF. CDR3 nucleotide sequence: TGTGCCAGCAGCCCAACAGTACTCTCCTACGAGCAGTACTTC.